This T cell receptor (beta chain) was retrieved from a study of blood T cell repertoires in COVID-19. This clone appeared once. The repertoire was sequenced with immunoSEQ multiplex PCR; TCRdb's copy has only in-frame clones and lacks some. The sample has more than 200,000 clones, 80% to 90% seen once; the top ten hold approximately 2%. V lost 4 bases, J lost 12 bases, and 12 bases stayed unmatched. CDR3 length: 13 residues. Per germline, CDR1 SGHKS and CDR2 YYEKEE (reference sequence). What was sequenced was peripheral blood. This TCR came from a man in his thirties or forties with active or convalescent COVID-19. V and J are TRBV5-5 and TRBJ1-1; 7 nucleotides align to TRBD1. CDR3 protein: CASSTTGDSGTFF. In DNA, the CDR3 is TGTGCCAGCAGCACTACAGGGGACTCGGGGACTTTCTTT.